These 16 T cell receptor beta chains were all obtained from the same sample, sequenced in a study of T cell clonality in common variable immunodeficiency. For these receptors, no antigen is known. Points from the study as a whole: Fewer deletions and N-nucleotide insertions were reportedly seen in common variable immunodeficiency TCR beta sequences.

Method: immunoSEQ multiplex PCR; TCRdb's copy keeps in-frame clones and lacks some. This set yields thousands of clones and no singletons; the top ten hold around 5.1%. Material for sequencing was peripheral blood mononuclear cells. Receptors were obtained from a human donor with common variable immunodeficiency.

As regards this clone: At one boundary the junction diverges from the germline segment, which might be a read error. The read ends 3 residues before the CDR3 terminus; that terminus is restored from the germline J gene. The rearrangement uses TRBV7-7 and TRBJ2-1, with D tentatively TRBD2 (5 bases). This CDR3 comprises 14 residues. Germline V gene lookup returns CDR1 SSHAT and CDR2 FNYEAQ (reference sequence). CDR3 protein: CASSLATSSNEQFF. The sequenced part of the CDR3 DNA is TGTGCTAGCAGCTTAGCCACTAGTTCCAATGAG. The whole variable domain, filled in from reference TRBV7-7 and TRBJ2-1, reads GAGVSQSPRYKVTKRGQDVTLRCDPISSHATLYWYQQALGQGPEFLTYFNYEAQPDKSGLPSDRFSAERPEGSISTLTIQRTEQRDSAMYRCASSLATSSNEQFFGPGTRLTVL.

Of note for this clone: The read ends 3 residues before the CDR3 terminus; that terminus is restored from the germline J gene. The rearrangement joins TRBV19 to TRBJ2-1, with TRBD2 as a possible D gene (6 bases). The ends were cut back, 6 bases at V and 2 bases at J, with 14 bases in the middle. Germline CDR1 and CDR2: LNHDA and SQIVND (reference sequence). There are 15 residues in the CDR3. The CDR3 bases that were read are TGTGCCAGTAGCAGTGGGGGGACTCCCTACAATGAG. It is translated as CASSSGGTPYNE. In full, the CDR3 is CASSSGGTPYNEQFF.

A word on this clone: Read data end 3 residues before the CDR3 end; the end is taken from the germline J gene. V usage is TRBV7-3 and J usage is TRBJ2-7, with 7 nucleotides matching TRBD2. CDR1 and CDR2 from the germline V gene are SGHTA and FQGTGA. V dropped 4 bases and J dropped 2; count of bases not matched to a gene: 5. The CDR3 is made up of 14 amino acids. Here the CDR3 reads CASSSGAGAYEQYF. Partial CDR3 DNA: TGTGCCAGCAGCTCCGGGGCGGGGGCCTACGAG.

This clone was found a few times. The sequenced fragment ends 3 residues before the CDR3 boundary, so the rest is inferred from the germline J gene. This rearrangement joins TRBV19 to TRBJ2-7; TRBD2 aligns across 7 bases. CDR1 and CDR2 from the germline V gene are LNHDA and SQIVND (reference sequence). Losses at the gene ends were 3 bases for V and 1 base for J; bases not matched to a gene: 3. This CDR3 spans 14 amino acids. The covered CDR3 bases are TGTGCCAGTAGTATCGGGACTATTTCCTACGAG. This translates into CASSIGTISYE. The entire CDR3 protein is CASSIGTISYEQYF.

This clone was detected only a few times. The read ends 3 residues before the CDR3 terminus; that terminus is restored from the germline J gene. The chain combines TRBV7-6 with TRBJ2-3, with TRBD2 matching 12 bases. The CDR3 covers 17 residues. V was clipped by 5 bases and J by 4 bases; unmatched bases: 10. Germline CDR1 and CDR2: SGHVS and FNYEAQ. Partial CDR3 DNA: TGTGCCAGCAGCACTACCGCGACTAGCGGGAGTGCAGATACG. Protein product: CASSTTATSGSADT. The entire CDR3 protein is CASSTTATSGSADTQYF.

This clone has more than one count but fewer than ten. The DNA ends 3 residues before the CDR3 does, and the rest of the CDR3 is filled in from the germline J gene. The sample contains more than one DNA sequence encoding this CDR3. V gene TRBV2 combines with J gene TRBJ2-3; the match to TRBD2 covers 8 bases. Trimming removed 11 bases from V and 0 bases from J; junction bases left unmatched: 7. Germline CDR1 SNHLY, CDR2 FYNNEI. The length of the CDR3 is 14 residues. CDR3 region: CAPRGGLSTDTQYF. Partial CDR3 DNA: TGTGCCCCCCGGGGGGGGTTAAGCACAGATACG.

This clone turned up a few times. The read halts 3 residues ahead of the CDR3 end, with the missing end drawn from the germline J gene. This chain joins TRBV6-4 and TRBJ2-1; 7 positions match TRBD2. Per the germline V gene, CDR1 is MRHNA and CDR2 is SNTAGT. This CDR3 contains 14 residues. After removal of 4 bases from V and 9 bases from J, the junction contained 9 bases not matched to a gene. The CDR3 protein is CASSVRTGGSEQFF. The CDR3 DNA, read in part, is TGTGCCAGCAGTGTAAGGACCGGGGGGTCTGAG.

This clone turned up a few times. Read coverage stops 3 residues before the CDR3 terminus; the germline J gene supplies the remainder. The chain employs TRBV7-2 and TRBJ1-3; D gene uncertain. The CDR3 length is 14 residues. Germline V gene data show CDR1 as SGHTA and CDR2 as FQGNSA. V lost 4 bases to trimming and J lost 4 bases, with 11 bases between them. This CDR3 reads CASSYSSWGNTIYF. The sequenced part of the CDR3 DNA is TGTGCCAGCAGCTACTCTTCCTGGGGAAACACC.

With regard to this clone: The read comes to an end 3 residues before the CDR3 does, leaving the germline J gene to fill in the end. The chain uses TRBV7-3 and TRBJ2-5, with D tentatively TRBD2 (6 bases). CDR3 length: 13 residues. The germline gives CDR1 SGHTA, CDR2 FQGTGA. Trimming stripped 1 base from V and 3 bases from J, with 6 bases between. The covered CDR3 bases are TGTGCCAGCAGCTTAAAGCGGGAAGAGACC. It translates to CASSLKREET. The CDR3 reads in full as CASSLKREETQYF.

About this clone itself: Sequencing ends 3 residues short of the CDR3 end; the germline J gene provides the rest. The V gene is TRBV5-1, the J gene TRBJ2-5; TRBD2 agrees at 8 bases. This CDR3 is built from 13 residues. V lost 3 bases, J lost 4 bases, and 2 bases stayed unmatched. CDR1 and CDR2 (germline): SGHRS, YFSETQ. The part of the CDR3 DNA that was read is TGCGCCAGCAGCTACGGGAGGGGAGAGACC. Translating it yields CASSYGRGET. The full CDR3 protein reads CASSYGRGETQYF.

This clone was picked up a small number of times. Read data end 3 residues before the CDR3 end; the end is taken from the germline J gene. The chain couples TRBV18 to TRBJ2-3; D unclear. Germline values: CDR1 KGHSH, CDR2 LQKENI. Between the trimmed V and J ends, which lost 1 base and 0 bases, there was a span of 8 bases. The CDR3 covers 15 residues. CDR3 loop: CASSPLGTSTDTQYF. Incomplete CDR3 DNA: TGTGCCAGCTCACCACTGGGCACGAGCACAGATACG.

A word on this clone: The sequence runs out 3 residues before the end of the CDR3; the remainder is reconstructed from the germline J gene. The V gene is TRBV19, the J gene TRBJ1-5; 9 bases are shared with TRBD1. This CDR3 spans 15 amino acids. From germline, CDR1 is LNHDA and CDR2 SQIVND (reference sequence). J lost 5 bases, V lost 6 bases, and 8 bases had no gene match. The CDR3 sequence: CASSALTGGYQPQHF. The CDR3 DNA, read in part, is TGTGCCAGTAGCGCTCTGACAGGGGGATATCAGCCC. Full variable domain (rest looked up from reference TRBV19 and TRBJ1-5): DGGITQSPKYLFRKEGQNVTLSCEQNLNHDAMYWYRQDPGQGLRLIYYSQIVNDFQKGDIAEGYSVSREKKESFPLTVTSAQKNPTAFYLCASSALTGGYQPQHFGDGTRLSIL.

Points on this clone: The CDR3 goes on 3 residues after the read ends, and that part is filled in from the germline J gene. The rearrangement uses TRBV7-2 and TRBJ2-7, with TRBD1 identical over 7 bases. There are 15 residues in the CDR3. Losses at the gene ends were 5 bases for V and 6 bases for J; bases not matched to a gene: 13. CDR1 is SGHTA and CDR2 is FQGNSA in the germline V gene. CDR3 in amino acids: CASSLRQGRVGEQYF. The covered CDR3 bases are TGTGCCAGCAGCCTACGACAGGGTCGGGTGGGCGAG.

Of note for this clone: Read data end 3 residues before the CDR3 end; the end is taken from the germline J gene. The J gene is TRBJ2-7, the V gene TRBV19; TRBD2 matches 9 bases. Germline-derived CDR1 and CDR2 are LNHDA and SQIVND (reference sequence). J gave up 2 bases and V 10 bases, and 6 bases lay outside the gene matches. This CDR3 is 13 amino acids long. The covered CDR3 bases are TGTGCCACCTCCGGACTAGCGACCTACGAG. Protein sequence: CATSGLATYE. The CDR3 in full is CATSGLATYEQYF.

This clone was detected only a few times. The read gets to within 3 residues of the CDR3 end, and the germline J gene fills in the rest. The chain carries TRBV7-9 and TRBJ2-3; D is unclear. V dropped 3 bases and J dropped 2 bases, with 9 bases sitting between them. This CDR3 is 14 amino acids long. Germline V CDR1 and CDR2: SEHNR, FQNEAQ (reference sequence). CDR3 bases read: TGTGCCAGCAGCTTTGCGCATCACACAGATACG. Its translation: CASSFAHHTDT. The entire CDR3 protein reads CASSFAHHTDTQYF. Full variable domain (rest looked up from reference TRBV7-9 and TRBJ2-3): DTGVSQNPRHKITKRGQNVTFRCDPISEHNRLYWYRQTLGQGPEFLTYFQNEAQLEKSRLLSDRFSAERPKGSFSTLEIQRTEQGDSAMYLCASSFAHHTDTQYFGPGTRLTVL.

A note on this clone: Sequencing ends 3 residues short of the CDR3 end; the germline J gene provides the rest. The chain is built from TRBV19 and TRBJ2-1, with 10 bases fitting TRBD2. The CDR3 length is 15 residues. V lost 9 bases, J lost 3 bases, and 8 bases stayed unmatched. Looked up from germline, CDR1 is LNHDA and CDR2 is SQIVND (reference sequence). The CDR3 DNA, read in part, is TGTGCCAGCTCAAAAGGACTAGCGGACTACAATGAG. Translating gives CASSKGLADYNE. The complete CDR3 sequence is CASSKGLADYNEQFF. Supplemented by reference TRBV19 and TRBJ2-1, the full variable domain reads DGGITQSPKYLFRKEGQNVTLSCEQNLNHDAMYWYRQDPGQGLRLIYYSQIVNDFQKGDIAEGYSVSREKKESFPLTVTSAQKNPTAFYLCASSKGLADYNEQFFGPGTRLTVL.